This TCR beta chain was recorded in a study of blood T cell repertoires in COVID-19. A single count supports this clone. Trimming left V 7 bases short and J 1 base short, with 13 bases between. This CDR3 spans 14 amino acids. Germline assignment: CDR1 MNHEY and CDR2 SVGAGI. Profiling relied on immunoSEQ multiplex PCR, and the TCRdb table lists in-frame clones only, not all of them. The sample shows approximately 60,000 clones, around 85% of them seen only once. The receptor was isolated from a woman older than 75 with active or convalescent COVID-19. What was sequenced was peripheral blood. The chain joins TRBV6-5 to TRBJ1-1; D not resolved. This CDR3 is CASTLSRGNTEAFF. CDR3 nucleotide sequence: TGTGCCAGCACCTTGAGCCGGGGGAACACTGAAGCTTTCTTT.